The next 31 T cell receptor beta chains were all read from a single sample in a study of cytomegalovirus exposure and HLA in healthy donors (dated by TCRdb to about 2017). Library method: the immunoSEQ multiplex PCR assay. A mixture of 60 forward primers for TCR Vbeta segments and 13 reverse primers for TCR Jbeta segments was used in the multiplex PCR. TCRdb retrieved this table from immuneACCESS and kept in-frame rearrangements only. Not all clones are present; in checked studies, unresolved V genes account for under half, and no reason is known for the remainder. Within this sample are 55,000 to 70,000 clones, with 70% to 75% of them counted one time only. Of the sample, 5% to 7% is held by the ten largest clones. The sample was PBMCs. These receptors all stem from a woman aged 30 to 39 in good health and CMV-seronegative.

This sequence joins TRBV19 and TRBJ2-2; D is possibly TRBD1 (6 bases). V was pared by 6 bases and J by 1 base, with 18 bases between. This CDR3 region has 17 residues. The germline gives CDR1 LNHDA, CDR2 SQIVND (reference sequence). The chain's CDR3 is CASSRAPSTGNTGELFF. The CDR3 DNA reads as TGTGCCAGTAGCCGCGCCCCCTCGACAGGGAACACCGGGGAGCTGTTTTTT.

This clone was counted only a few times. Here the CDR3 reads CASAEGDSYEQYV. CDR3 bases: TGTGCCAGCGCCGAAGGGGACTCCTACGAGCAGTACGTC. The chain is built from TRBV28 and TRBJ2-7, with D possibly TRBD1 on 5 matching bases. Looked up from germline, CDR1 is MDHEN and CDR2 is SYDVKM. The ends were cut back, 8 bases at V and 0 bases at J, with 11 bases in the middle. The CDR3 spans 13 residues.

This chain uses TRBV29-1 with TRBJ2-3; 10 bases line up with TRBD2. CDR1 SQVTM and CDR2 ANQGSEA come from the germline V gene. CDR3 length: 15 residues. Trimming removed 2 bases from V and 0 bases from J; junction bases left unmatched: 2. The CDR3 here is CSVELAGGSTDTQYF. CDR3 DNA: TGCAGCGTTGAATTAGCGGGAGGAAGCACAGATACGCAGTATTTT.

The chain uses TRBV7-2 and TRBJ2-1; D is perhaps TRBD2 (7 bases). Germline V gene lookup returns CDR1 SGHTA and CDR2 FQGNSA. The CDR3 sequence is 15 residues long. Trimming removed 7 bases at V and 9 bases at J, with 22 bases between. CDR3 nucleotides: TGTGCCAGCAACGCAGACGGGACTATAGGGGGTGAGCAGTTCTTC. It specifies CASNADGTIGGEQFF.

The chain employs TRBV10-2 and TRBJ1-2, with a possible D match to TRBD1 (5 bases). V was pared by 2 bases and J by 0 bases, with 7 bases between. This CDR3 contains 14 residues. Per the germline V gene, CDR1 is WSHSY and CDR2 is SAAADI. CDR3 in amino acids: CASSEDSPNYGYTF. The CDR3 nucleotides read TGCGCCAGCAGTGAGGACAGTCCTAACTATGGCTACACCTTC.

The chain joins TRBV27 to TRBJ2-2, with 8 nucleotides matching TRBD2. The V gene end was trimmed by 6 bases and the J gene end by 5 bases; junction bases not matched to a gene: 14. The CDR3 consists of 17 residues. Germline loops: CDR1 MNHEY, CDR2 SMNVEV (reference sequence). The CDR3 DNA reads TGTGCCAGCAGCCTGAGGCCCGGGAGGGCCGGTACCGGGGAGCTGTTTTTT. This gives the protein CASSLRPGRAGTGELFF.

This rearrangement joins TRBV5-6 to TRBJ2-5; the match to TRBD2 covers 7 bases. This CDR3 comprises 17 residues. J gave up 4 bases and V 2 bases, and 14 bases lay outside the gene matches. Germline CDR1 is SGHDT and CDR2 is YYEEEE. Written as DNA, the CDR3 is TGTGCCAGCAGCTTTGGTAGGGCGGGAGATATAGGAGAGACCCAGTACTTC. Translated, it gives CASSFGRAGDIGETQYF.

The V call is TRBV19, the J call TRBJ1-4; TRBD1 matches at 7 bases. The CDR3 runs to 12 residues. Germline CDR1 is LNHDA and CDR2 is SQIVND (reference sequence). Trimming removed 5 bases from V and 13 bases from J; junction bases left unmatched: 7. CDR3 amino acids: CASSLSDRRLFF. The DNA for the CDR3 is TGTGCCAGTAGTCTCTCGGACAGGCGACTGTTTTTT.

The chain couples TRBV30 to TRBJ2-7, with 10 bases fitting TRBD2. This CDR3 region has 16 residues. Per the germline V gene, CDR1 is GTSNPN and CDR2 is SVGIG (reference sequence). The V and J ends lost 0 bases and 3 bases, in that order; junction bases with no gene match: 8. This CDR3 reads CAWSVGSGLADYEQYF. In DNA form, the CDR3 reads TGTGCCTGGAGTGTTGGGTCCGGACTAGCGGACTACGAGCAGTACTTC.

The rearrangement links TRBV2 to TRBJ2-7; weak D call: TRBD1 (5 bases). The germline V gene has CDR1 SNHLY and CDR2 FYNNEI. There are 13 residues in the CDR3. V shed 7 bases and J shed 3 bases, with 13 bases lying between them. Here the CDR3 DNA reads TGTGCCAGCATAGGGCAGGGATTCTACGAGCAGTACTTC. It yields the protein CASIGQGFYEQYF. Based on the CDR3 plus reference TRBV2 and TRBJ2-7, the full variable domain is EPEVTQTPSHQVTQMGQEVILRCVPISNHLYFYWYRQILGQKVEFLVSFYNNEISEKSEIFDDQFSVERPDGSNFTLKIRSTKLEDSAMYFCASIGQGFYEQYFGPGTRLTVT.

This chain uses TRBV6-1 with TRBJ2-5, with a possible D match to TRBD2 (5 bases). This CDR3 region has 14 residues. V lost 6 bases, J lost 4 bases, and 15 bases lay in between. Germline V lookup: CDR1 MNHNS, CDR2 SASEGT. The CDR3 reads CASRSGSPGETQYF. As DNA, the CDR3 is TGTGCCAGCAGGTCGGGGTCCCCGGGAGAGACCCAGTACTTC.

CDR3 sequence (DNA): TGTGCCAGCAGTTACTCTTTCGGTAATTCACCCCTCCACTTT. Its protein product is CASSYSFGNSPLHF. The V call is TRBV6-6, the J call TRBJ1-6; D unclear. This CDR3 comprises 14 residues. Between the trimmed V and J ends, which lost 0 bases and 6 bases, there was a span of 6 bases. The germline V gene has CDR1 MNHNY and CDR2 SVGAGI (reference sequence).

CDR3 DNA sequence: TGTGCCAGCAGCTGGGACAGGGCTTCAACCGGGGAGCTGTTTTTT. Encoded protein: CASSWDRASTGELFF. The J gene is TRBJ2-2, the V gene TRBV5-4, with 9 bases aligning to TRBD1. Germline V gene sequence: CDR1 SGHNT, CDR2 YYREEE (reference sequence). V trimming: 3 bases; J trimming: 5 bases; junction bases outside the gene matches: 5. This CDR3 has 15 amino acids. The complete variable domain, with remaining parts taken from reference TRBV5-4 and TRBJ2-2, reads ETGVTQSPTHLIKTRGQQVTLRCSSQSGHNTVSWYQQALGQGPQFIFQYYREEENGRGNFPPRFSGLQFPNYSSELNVNALELDDSALYLCASSWDRASTGELFFGEGSRLTVL.

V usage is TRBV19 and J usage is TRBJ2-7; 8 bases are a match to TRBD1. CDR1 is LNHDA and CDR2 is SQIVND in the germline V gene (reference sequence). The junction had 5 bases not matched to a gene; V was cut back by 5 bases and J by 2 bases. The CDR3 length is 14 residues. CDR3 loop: CASSPGTGAYEQYF. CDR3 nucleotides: TGTGCCAGTAGTCCTGGGACAGGTGCCTACGAGCAGTACTTC.

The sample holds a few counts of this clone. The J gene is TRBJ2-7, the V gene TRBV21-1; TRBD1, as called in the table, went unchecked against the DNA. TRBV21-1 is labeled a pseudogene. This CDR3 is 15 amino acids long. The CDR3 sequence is CASSPRGGADYEQYF. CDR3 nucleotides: TGTGCCAGCAGCCCAAGGGGTGGGGCTGATTACGAGCAGTACTTC.

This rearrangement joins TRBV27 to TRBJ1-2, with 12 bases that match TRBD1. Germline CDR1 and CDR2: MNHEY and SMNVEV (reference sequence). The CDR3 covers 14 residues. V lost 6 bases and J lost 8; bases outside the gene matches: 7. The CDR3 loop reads CASRGQGAGRGYTF. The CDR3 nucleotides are TGTGCCAGCAGGGGACAGGGGGCGGGCCGGGGCTACACCTTC.

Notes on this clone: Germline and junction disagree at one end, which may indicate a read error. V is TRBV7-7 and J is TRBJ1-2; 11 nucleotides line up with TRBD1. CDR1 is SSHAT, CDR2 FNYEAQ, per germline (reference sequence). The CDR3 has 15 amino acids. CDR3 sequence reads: CASSRGQGANYGYTF. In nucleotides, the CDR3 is TGTGCTAGCAGCCGGGGACAGGGGGCTAACTATGGCTACACCTTC.

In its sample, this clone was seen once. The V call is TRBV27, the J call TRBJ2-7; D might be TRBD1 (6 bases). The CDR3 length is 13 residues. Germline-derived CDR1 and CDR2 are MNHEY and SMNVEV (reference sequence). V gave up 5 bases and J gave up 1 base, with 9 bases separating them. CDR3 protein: CASSGRGSYEQYF. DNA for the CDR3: TGTGCCAGCAGTGGCAGGGGATCCTACGAGCAGTACTTC.

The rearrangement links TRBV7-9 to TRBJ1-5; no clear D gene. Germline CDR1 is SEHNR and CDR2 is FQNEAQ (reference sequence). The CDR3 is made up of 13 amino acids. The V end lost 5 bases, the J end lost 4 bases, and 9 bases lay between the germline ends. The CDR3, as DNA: TGTGCCAGCAGCCCCGACGGGAATCAGCCCCAGCATTTT. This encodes CASSPDGNQPQHF.

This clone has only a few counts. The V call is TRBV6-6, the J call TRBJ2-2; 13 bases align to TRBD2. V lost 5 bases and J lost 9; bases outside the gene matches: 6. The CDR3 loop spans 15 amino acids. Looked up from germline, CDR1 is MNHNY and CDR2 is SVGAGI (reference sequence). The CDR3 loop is CASSNGLAGARELFF. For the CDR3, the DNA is TGTGCCAGCAGTAATGGACTAGCGGGAGCCAGGGAGCTGTTTTTT.

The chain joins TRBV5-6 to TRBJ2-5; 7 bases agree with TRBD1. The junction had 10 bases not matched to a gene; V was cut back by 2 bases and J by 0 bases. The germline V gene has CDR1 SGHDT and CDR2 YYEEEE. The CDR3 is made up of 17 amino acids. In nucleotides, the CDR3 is TGTGCCAGCAGCTTTCCCCTAGGGGGCCAGGACCAAGAGACCCAGTACTTC. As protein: CASSFPLGGQDQETQYF.

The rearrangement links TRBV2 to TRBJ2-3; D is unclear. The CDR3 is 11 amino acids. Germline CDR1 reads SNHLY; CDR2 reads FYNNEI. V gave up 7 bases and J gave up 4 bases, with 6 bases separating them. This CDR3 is CASTRADTQYF. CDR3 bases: TGTGCCAGCACCCGGGCAGATACGCAGTATTTT.

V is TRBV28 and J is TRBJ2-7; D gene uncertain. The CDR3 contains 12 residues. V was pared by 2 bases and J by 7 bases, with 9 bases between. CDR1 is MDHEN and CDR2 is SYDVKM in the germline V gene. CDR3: CASSLRGLEQYF. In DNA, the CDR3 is TGTGCCAGCAGTTTACGCGGATTAGAGCAGTACTTC. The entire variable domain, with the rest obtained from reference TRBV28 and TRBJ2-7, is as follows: DVKVTQSSRYLVKRTGEKVFLECVQDMDHENMFWYRQDPGLGLRLIYFSYDVKMKEKGDIPEGYSVSREKKERFSLILESASTNQTSMYLCASSLRGLEQYFGPGTRLTVT.

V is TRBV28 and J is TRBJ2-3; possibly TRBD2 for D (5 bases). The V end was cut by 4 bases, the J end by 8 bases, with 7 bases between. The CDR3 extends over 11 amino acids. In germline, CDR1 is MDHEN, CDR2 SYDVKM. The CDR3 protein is CASSYRGTQYF. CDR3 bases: TGTGCCAGCAGTTATCGGGGTACGCAGTATTTT.

The CDR3 is CASSLDYRDTGELFF. CDR3 bases: TGCGCCAGCAGCTTGGATTACAGGGACACCGGGGAGCTGTTTTTT. V usage is TRBV5-1 and J usage is TRBJ2-2; possibly TRBD1 for D (6 bases). This CDR3 has 15 residues. V was pared by 0 bases and J by 3 bases, with 9 bases between. Germline V CDR1 and CDR2: SGHRS, YFSETQ. Full variable domain (missing parts from reference TRBV5-1 and TRBJ2-2): KAGVTQTPRYLIKTRGQQVTLSCSPISGHRSVSWYQQTPGQGLQFLFEYFSETQRNKGNFPGRFSGRQFSNSRSEMNVSTLELGDSALYLCASSLDYRDTGELFFGEGSRLTVL.

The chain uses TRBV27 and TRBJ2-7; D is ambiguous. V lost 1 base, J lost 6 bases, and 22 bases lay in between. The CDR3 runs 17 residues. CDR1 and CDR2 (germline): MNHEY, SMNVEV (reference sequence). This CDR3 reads CASSLLSWSLLSSEQYF. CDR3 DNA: TGTGCCAGCAGTTTATTATCCTGGAGCCTACTATCTTCCGAGCAGTACTTC.

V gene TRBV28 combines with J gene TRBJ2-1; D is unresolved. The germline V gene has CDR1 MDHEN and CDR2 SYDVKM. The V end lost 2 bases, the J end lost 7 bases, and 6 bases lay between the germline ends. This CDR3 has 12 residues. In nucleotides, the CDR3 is TGTGCCAGCAGTTTAGCAGGTAATGAGCAGTTCTTC. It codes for CASSLAGNEQFF. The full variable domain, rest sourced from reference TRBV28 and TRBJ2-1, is DVKVTQSSRYLVKRTGEKVFLECVQDMDHENMFWYRQDPGLGLRLIYFSYDVKMKEKGDIPEGYSVSREKKERFSLILESASTNQTSMYLCASSLAGNEQFFGPGTRLTVL.

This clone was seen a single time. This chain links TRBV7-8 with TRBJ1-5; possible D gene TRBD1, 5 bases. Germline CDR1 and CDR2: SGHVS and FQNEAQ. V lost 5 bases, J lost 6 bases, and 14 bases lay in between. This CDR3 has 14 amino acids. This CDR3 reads CASSGTGGFQPQHF. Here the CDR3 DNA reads TGTGCCAGCAGCGGGACGGGAGGTTTTCAGCCCCAGCATTTT.

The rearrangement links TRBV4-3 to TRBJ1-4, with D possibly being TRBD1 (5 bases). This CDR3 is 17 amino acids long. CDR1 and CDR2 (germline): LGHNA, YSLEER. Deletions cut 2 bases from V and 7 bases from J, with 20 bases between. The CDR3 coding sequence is TGCGCCAGCAGCCAAATGTATCAGGGCCGACGCGGTGAAAAACTGTTTTTT. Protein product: CASSQMYQGRRGEKLFF.

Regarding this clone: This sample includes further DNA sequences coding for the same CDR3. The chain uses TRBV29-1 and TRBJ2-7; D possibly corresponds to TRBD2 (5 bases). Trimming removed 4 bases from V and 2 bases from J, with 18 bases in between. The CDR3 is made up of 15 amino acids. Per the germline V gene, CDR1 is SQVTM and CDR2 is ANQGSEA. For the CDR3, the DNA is TGCAGCGTTGTTTTCGAGGGAGAAACAGCCTACGAGCAGTACTTC. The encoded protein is CSVVFEGETAYEQYF.

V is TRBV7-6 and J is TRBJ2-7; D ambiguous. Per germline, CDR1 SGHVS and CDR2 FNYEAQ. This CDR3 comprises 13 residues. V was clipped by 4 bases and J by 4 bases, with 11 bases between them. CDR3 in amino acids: CASSSTTGYEQYF. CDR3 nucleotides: TGTGCCAGCAGCTCCACCACCGGTTACGAGCAGTACTTC. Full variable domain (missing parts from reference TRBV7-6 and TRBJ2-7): GAGVSQSPRYKVTKRGQDVALRCDPISGHVSLYWYRQALGQGPEFLTYFNYEAQQDKSGLPNDRFSAERPEGSISTLTIQRTEQRDSAMYRCASSSTTGYEQYFGPGTRLTVT.